This TCR beta chain was recovered during a study of blood T cells in healthy people across ages. The sample holds a few counts of this clonotype. Trimming pared 6 bases from V and 9 bases from J, leaving 15 bases between. CDR3 length equals 13 residues. PCR was performed a second time for about 7 to 11 cycles using a sample-barcoded 5' primer and a J-beta primer mix. TCRdb passed the 5' RACE reads through MiXCR, listing each CDR3 protein once. The profile shows some 1,800,000 distinct CDR3 sequences, about two fifths of them singletons. The sample taken for sequencing was blood. The receptor was derived from a human donor in good health. This chain connects TRBV12-3 or TRBV12-4 to TRBJ2-4; possible D gene TRBD2, 5 bases. The CDR3 region is CASSNSQGSIQYF. For the CDR3, the DNA is TGTGCCAGCAGCAACAGTCAAGGGAGCATTCAGTACTTC.